This T cell receptor beta chain was sequenced for a study of tumor T cells in aggressive B-cell lymphoma. Clones were read by immunoSEQ multiplex PCR, and TCRdb kept only the in-frame ones, dropping some. The table has thousands of clones, 90% seen once. Sequencing was carried out using tumor tissue. The receptor was isolated from an adult with diffuse large B cell lymphoma.

The CDR3 DNA follows: TGTGCCAGCACCTTAACAGGGGCCAATCAGCCCCAGCATTTT. Its protein is CASTLTGANQPQHF. The V call is TRBV6-1, the J call TRBJ1-5; TRBD1 aligns across 7 bases. CDR3 length: 14 residues. The germline gives CDR1 MNHNS, CDR2 SASEGT. V shed 7 bases, J shed 3 bases, and the junction held 6 bases outside the gene matches.